These 2 T cell receptor beta chains were all obtained from the same sample, sequenced in a study of blood T cell repertoires in COVID-19. Profiling relied on immunoSEQ multiplex PCR, and the TCRdb table lists in-frame clones only, not all of them. The table records under 300,000 clones, around 82% of them present only once. What was sequenced was peripheral blood. The receptors were sampled from a woman in her forties or fifties who had recovered from COVID-19.

In nucleotides, the CDR3 is TGTGCCAGCTCACCACTAGCGGGAGCTAAGACCCAGTACTTC. This sequence encodes CASSPLAGAKTQYF. The rearrangement links TRBV18 to TRBJ2-5; 9 positions match TRBD2. The CDR3 has 14 residues. Germline CDR1 is KGHSH and CDR2 is LQKENI. The V segment lost 1 base and the J segment 6 bases; nucleotides outside the gene matches: 3.

This rearrangement joins TRBV14 to TRBJ2-2; 11 bases agree with TRBD1. After removal of 4 bases from V and 6 bases from J, the junction contained 4 bases not matched to a gene. This CDR3 region has 15 residues. The germline gives CDR1 SGHDN, CDR2 FVKESK. Here the CDR3 DNA reads TGTGCCAGCAGCCCCAGGACAGGGGGCGCCGGGGAGCTGTTTTTT. It specifies CASSPRTGGAGELFF.